The present T cell receptor beta chain was sequenced within a study of cytomegalovirus exposure and HLA in healthy donors. Study results and limitations: Specificity for CMV antigens was confirmed in vitro for a few of the CMV-associated chains.

V dropped 4 bases and J dropped 6 bases, with 9 bases sitting between them. Germline loops: CDR1 SQVTM, CDR2 ANQGSEA. The CDR3 extends over 12 amino acids. Worth noting for this clone: Its target is unknown.

The PCR made use of 60 Vbeta and 13 Jbeta primers. Libraries were prepared by immunoSEQ multiplex PCR; TCRdb keeps only in-frame clonotypes and omits some of them. This repertoire comprises tens of thousands of clones; its ten largest clones make up 3.5% to 5%. Sequencing was carried out using PBMCs. The sequence was obtained from a woman in her forties in good health and CMV-seropositive. V and J are TRBV29-1 and TRBJ2-2, with D possibly matching TRBD1 (5 bases). The CDR3 spells CSVGRGAGELFF. CDR3 bases: TGCAGCGTTGGAAGGGGTGCCGGGGAGCTGTTTTTT.